The rows below give T cell receptor beta chains drawn from one sample of a study of identical twins. In TCRdb, the 5' RACE reads were re-called with MiXCR into one record per CDR3 protein. The sample consists of approximately 350,000 distinct CDR3 sequences, more than 9% of them appearing once. This same sample was also part of a study on yellow fever vaccine responses in identical twins.

Source material: CD8+ T cells sorted from blood. These receptors were collected from a woman aged 18 to 35 in good health. CDR3s include the opening cysteine and the closing phenylalanine or tryptophan. The D gene is left open where the match is weak. Not every row has a clone size; where given, it reads once, few, many or a size class.

>NA|TRBJ2-1|TRBV6-2/TRBV6-3|NA
CASSYVRADEQFF
TGTGCCAGCAGTTACGTGCGGGCTGATGAGCAGTTCTTC
>few|TRBJ2-1|TRBV6-1|NA
CASSDNLEGGNEQFF
TGTGCCAGCAGTGATAATCTTGAGGGGGGCAATGAGCAGTTCTTC
>NA|TRBJ2-6|TRBV12-3/TRBV12-4|NA
CASSGTGPSGANVLTF
TGTGCCAGCAGTGGGACGGGCCCCTCTGGGGCCAACGTCCTGACTTTC
>many|TRBJ2-7|TRBV10-3|NA
CAISAGSNYEQYF
TGTGCCATCAGTGCCGGATCGAACTACGAGCAGTACTTC
>few|TRBJ2-6|TRBV7-9|NA
CAARPVSGSGANVLTF
TGTGCCGCCCGGCCAGTCTCTGGCTCTGGGGCCAACGTCCTGACTTTC
>few|TRBJ1-2|TRBV6-6|TRBD1
CASSSAGGDGYTF
TGTGCCAGCAGTTCAGCAGGGGGTGATGGCTACACCTTC
>many|TRBJ2-7|TRBV7-9|NA
CASTGFSTYEQYF
TGTGCCAGCACAGGGTTCTCAACCTACGAGCAGTACTTC
>many|TRBJ2-3|TRBV10-3|TRBD2
CAIRILAGGTDTQYF
TGTGCCATCAGGATACTAGCGGGAGGCACAGATACGCAGTATTTT
>NA|TRBJ2-7|TRBV20-1|TRBD2
CSASHSGTAYEQYF
TGCAGTGCTAGTCATAGCGGGACCGCCTACGAGCAGTACTTC
>NA|TRBJ2-3|TRBV28|TRBD2
CASSFAAGGADTQYF
TGTGCCAGCAGTTTTGCTGCGGGAGGTGCAGATACGCAGTATTTT
>once|TRBJ2-7|TRBV27|TRBD1
CASSRTGAHEQYF
TGTGCCAGCAGTAGGACAGGGGCCCACGAGCAGTACTTC
>NA|TRBJ2-7|TRBV29-1|TRBD1
CSVVPGQGLSYEQYF
TGCAGCGTCGTCCCGGGACAGGGCCTGTCCTACGAGCAGTACTTC
>NA|TRBJ2-7|TRBV9|TRBD2
CASTAGTSPLYEQYF
TGTGCCAGCACCGCCGGGACTAGTCCCCTCTACGAGCAGTACTTC
>NA|TRBJ2-5|TRBV5-1|TRBD1
CASSFKTGVEETQYF
TGCGCCAGCAGCTTTAAAACAGGGGTTGAGGAGACCCAGTACTTC
>NA|TRBJ2-1|TRBV7-2|NA
CASSSGSDGNEQFF
TGTGCCAGCAGCTCGGGGAGCGACGGGAATGAGCAGTTCTTC
>few|TRBJ2-3|TRBV24-1|TRBD2
CATSDFRGGTDTQYF
TGTGCCACCAGTGATTTCCGGGGGGGCACAGATACGCAGTATTTT
>NA|TRBJ1-1|TRBV4-2|NA
CASSPRGAGMNTEAFF
TGTGCCAGCAGCCCTCGAGGGGCAGGGATGAACACTGAAGCTTTCTTT
>few|TRBJ2-3|TRBV28|TRBD1
CASSAGTARTDTQYF
TGTGCCAGCAGTGCCGGGACAGCACGCACAGATACGCAGTATTTT
>NA|TRBJ2-7|TRBV6-1|NA
CASKWGNAYEQYF
TGTGCCAGCAAGTGGGGGAATGCCTACGAGCAGTACTTC
>NA|TRBJ1-3|TRBV9|NA
CASSVGGAAGNTIYF
TGTGCCAGCAGCGTAGGGGGGGCTGCTGGAAACACCATATATTTT
>NA|TRBJ2-3|TRBV5-6|NA
CASSLEGARTTTDTQYF
TGTGCCAGCAGCCTTGAAGGGGCCCGCACGACCACAGATACGCAGTATTTT
>NA|TRBJ2-5|TRBV7-9|NA
CASSSKKGLFQETQYF
TGTGCCAGCAGCTCGAAAAAGGGTCTATTCCAAGAGACCCAGTACTTC
>few|TRBJ1-1|TRBV15|NA
CATSRDPGVTEAFF
TGTGCCACCAGCAGAGATCCAGGGGTCACTGAAGCTTTCTTT
>few|TRBJ1-3|TRBV27|NA
CASSPHGTGNTIYF
TGTGCCAGCAGTCCGCACGGGACTGGAAACACCATATATTTT
>many|TRBJ2-1|TRBV20-1|TRBD2
CSARDGSSGSMYEQFF
TGCAGTGCTAGAGATGGGTCTAGCGGGAGCATGTATGAGCAGTTCTTC
>NA|TRBJ2-1|TRBV11-3|NA
CATGDSWNEQFF
TGTGCCACCGGGGACTCGTGGAATGAGCAGTTCTTC
>many|TRBJ1-5|TRBV25-1|NA
CASSEMGDNQPQHF
TGTGCCAGCAGTGAAATGGGGGACAATCAGCCCCAGCATTTT
>many|TRBJ1-6|TRBV4-1|NA
CASSLEGRGSPLHF
TGCGCCAGCAGCCTGGAGGGAAGAGGATCACCCCTCCACTTT
>NA|TRBJ2-5|TRBV5-1|TRBD2
CASSLAGTSGRQETQYF
TGCGCCAGCAGCTTGGCCGGGACTAGCGGGAGGCAAGAGACCCAGTACTTC
>NA|TRBJ2-3|TRBV4-1|TRBD2
CASSQGGTRFDTQYF
TGCGCCAGCAGCCAAGGCGGGACTAGGTTTGATACGCAGTATTTT
>many|TRBJ2-1|TRBV6-2/TRBV6-3|TRBD1
CASSYPPDRVGNEQFF
TGTGCCAGCAGTTACCCTCCCGACAGGGTGGGTAATGAGCAGTTCTTC
>NA|TRBJ2-2|TRBV7-7|TRBD1
CASSASGTANTGELFF
TGTGCCAGCAGCGCATCCGGGACAGCGAACACCGGGGAGCTGTTTTTT
>NA|TRBJ1-2|TRBV2|TRBD1
CASPGGDYGYTF
TGTGCCAGCCCAGGGGGCGACTATGGCTACACCTTC
>NA|TRBJ1-1|TRBV5-1|NA
CASSWTGIVNTEAFF
TGCGCCAGCAGTTGGACGGGGATAGTGAACACTGAAGCTTTCTTT
>few|TRBJ1-5|TRBV4-1|NA
CASSQAWQGQGNQPQHF
TGCGCCAGCAGCCAAGCGTGGCAGGGGCAGGGCAATCAGCCCCAGCATTTT
>NA|TRBJ1-1|TRBV19|NA
CASSIDQTGVNTEAFF
TGTGCCAGTAGTATAGACCAGACAGGAGTGAACACTGAAGCTTTCTTT
>few|TRBJ2-5|TRBV10-3|TRBD2
CAISRTSQETQYF
TGTGCCATCAGTCGGACTAGCCAAGAGACCCAGTACTTC
>NA|TRBJ2-3|TRBV5-1|TRBD2
CASSLGLAGGKLTDTQYF
TGCGCCAGCAGCCTTGGACTAGCGGGAGGGAAGCTCACAGATACGCAGTATTTT
>NA|TRBJ2-3|TRBV6-6|NA
CASLASRTDTQYF
TGTGCCAGCTTGGCTAGCCGCACAGATACGCAGTATTTT
>many|TRBJ2-7|TRBV5-1|TRBD1
CASSGSGTGDYEQYF
TGCGCCAGCAGCGGATCCGGGACAGGGGATTACGAGCAGTACTTC
>NA|TRBJ2-2|TRBV2|NA
CASRRFRDAGELFF
TGTGCCAGCAGGAGATTCCGGGACGCCGGGGAGCTGTTTTTT
>NA|TRBJ2-3|TRBV15|TRBD2
CATSSILGVPGTSGSTDTQYF
TGTGCCACCAGCAGTATTCTAGGGGTGCCCGGGACTAGCGGGAGCACAGATACGCAGTATTTT
>few|TRBJ2-7|TRBV7-9|TRBD2
CASSSSGGEQYF
TGTGCCAGCAGCAGTAGCGGGGGCGAGCAGTACTTC
>NA|TRBJ2-1|TRBV7-8|TRBD2
CASSPRLAGGPRDEQFF
TGTGCCAGCAGCCCGCGACTAGCGGGGGGGCCTAGGGATGAGCAGTTCTTC
>NA|TRBJ1-2|TRBV3-1|NA
CASSQDRADGYTF
TGTGCCAGCAGCCAAGATCGTGCGGACGGCTACACCTTC
>NA|TRBJ2-3|TRBV15|NA
CATSRDSGAADTQYF
TGTGCCACCAGCAGAGATTCCGGGGCAGCAGATACGCAGTATTTT
>few|TRBJ2-7|TRBV27|TRBD2
CASSPSWVGGRAYEQYF
TGTGCCAGCAGCCCAAGTTGGGTTGGCGGGAGGGCCTACGAGCAGTACTTC